These 24 T cell receptor beta chains were sequenced from one sample in a study of identical twins (dated by TCRdb to between 2015 and 2016). The library relied on 5' RACE. TCRdb records Illumina HiSeq 2000 as the sequencer. The public reads were reprocessed in TCRdb via fastp at Q25 and MiXCR, keeping in-frame beta chains. Entries that share a CDR3 protein sequence are merged under the most common genes and DNA. This sample is represented by around 470,000 distinct CDR3 sequences; approximately 15% of them were singletons. The ten largest clones take up about 0.53% of the sample. These data were also filed under a second study, of yellow fever vaccine responses in identical twins.

Sequencing used CD4+ T cells sorted from blood. The origin of the receptors is a woman aged 18 to 35 in good health.

The chain carries TRBV19 and TRBJ2-1, with 7 bases matching TRBD2. V gave up 4 bases and J gave up 0 bases; unmatched junction bases: 15. The CDR3 sequence is 19 residues long. Germline CDR1 LNHDA, CDR2 SQIVND (reference sequence). CDR3 nucleotide sequence: TGTGCCAGTAGTAAGCTAGCGGTATTAGGCTCCCGCTCCTACAATGAGCAGTTCTTC. This translates into CASSKLAVLGSRSYNEQFF.

This clonotype has a handful of counts. This chain connects TRBV6-2 or TRBV6-3 to TRBJ2-3; no clear D gene. CDR1 is MNHEY, CDR2 SVGEGT, per germline. V was trimmed by 5 bases and J by 3 bases, leaving 6 bases between them. The CDR3 loop spans 12 amino acids. CDR3 bases: TGTGCCAGCAGTCTATGGACAGATACGCAGTATTTT. Translated: CASSLWTDTQYF.

This chain links TRBV18 with TRBJ1-1; TRBD1 matches at 8 bases. CDR1 is KGHSH and CDR2 is LQKENI in the germline V gene. The CDR3 sequence is 15 residues long. V lost 3 bases, J lost 5 bases, and 8 bases stayed unmatched. For the CDR3, the DNA is TGTGCCAGCTCACCCTCGACAGGGGTAGTGACTGAAGCTTTCTTT. Translated: CASSPSTGVVTEAFF.

The chain is built from TRBV25-1 and TRBJ2-5, with TRBD1 identical over 9 bases. The CDR3 is 14 residues long. Per the germline V gene, CDR1 is MGHDK and CDR2 is SYGVNS. V dropped 6 bases and J dropped 4; count of bases not matched to a gene: 6. CDR3 region: CASSTGGGRETQYF. The CDR3 coding sequence is TGTGCCAGCAGCACAGGGGGCGGCCGAGAGACCCAGTACTTC.

The V and J genes are TRBV14 and TRBJ2-2; 10 nucleotides agree with TRBD2. Germline loops: CDR1 SGHDN, CDR2 FVKESK. The trim removed 6 bases at V and 3 bases at J, leaving 25 bases unmatched. The CDR3 loop spans 22 amino acids. Here the CDR3 reads CASRPCLHMSLAGVSHTGELFF. CDR3 nucleotide sequence: TGTGCCAGCAGGCCCTGCCTTCATATGTCGCTAGCGGGAGTTTCCCACACCGGGGAGCTGTTTTTT.

The chain has TRBV27 and TRBJ1-2; 7 nucleotides align to TRBD1. Germline-derived CDR1 and CDR2 are MNHEY and SMNVEV (reference sequence). There are 13 residues in the CDR3. With V trimmed by 3 bases and J by 4 bases, 2 bases remained unmatched. Written as DNA, the CDR3 is TGTGCCAGCAGTTTCCCAGGGGGCTATGGCTACACCTTC. It translates to CASSFPGGYGYTF.

This sequence joins TRBV30 and TRBJ2-3, with 10 bases that match TRBD2. This CDR3 comprises 13 residues. Germline trimming cut 6 bases from V and 6 bases from J; bases unmatched to any gene: 6. The V gene's germline CDR1 is GTSNPN and CDR2 SVGIG (reference sequence). The CDR3 sequence: CACILAGRDTQYF. The CDR3 DNA reads TGTGCCTGCATACTAGCGGGGCGCGATACGCAGTATTTT.

This clonotype occurred many times. J is TRBJ2-1 and V is TRBV24-1; D could derive from TRBD1 or TRBD2 (6 bases each). The CDR3 consists of 17 residues. CDR1 KGHDR and CDR2 SFDVKD come from the germline V gene. V lost 2 bases and J 0 bases, leaving 13 bases between the germline ends. This CDR3 reads CATSDSGGLSSYNEQFF. The DNA for the CDR3 is TGTGCCACCAGTGATTCCGGGGGCTTGAGCTCCTACAATGAGCAGTTCTTC.

This chain joins TRBV20-1 and TRBJ1-4; 9 bases fit TRBD1. Losses at the gene ends were 6 bases for V and 8 bases for J; bases not matched to a gene: 13. Per germline, CDR1 DFQATT and CDR2 SNEGSKA (reference sequence). The CDR3 length is 15 residues. This CDR3 is CSALLRRQGGEKLFF. The CDR3 region has the DNA TGCAGTGCCCTTCTTCGCCGACAGGGGGGAGAAAAACTGTTTTTT.

This clonotype occurred a few times. The CDR3 region is CASSRRIGELFF. In nucleotides, the CDR3 is TGTGCCAGCAGCAGGAGAATCGGGGAGCTGTTTTTT. V and J are TRBV5-6 and TRBJ2-2; D gene ambiguous. The CDR3 runs 12 residues. V was pared by 4 bases and J by 7 bases, with 8 bases between. The germline gives CDR1 SGHDT, CDR2 YYEEEE. Using reference TRBV5-6 and TRBJ2-2 for the parts outside the CDR3, the full variable domain is DAGVTQSPTHLIKTRGQQVTLRCSPKSGHDTVSWYQQALGQGPQFIFQYYEEEERQRGNFPDRFSGHQFPNYSSELNVNALLLGDSALYLCASSRRIGELFFGEGSRLTVL.

This chain uses TRBV7-2 with TRBJ2-2; 8 bases line up with TRBD2. The V segment lost 1 base and the J segment 0 bases; nucleotides outside the gene matches: 7. CDR3 size: 18 residues. Germline V lookup: CDR1 SGHTA, CDR2 FQGNSA. The CDR3 DNA sequence: TGTGCCAGCAGCTTAGGGCAAGCGGGAGAGTCGAACACCGGGGAGCTGTTTTTT. Translated: CASSLGQAGESNTGELFF.

Many counts were recorded for this clonotype. The chain combines TRBV4-1 with TRBJ1-6; no clear D gene. V was cut by 6 bases and J by 8 bases, with 17 bases left in between. From germline, CDR1 is MGHRA and CDR2 YSYEKL. This CDR3 comprises 15 residues. CDR3 nucleotide sequence: TGCGCCAGCAGTCGGGCCGCAACCCTGGATTCACCCCTCCACTTT. Its translation: CASSRAATLDSPLHF.

This clonotype showed up just a few times. The chain employs TRBV14 and TRBJ1-1, with a possible D match to TRBD1 (6 bases). CDR3 length: 14 amino acids. Trimming took 1 base from V and 1 from J, leaving 7 bases between them. Germline V gives CDR1 SGHDN, CDR2 FVKESK. CDR3 DNA sequence: TGTGCCAGCAGCCAAGTCAGGGGGAACACTGAAGCTTTCTTT. It is translated as CASSQVRGNTEAFF.

This clonotype has more than one count but fewer than ten. This chain connects TRBV12-3 or TRBV12-4 to TRBJ2-7; possibly TRBD1 for D (5 bases). V gave up 5 bases and J gave up 4 bases, with 12 bases separating them. The CDR3 runs to 13 residues. The CDR3 protein is CASSPRQIYEQYF. The DNA for the CDR3 is TGTGCCAGCAGTCCCAGACAGATATACGAGCAGTACTTC.

This clonotype was recorded a few times. This chain links TRBV7-9 with TRBJ2-7; TRBD2 might be the D (6 bases). The V end lost 0 bases, the J end lost 1 base, and 10 bases lay between the germline ends. The CDR3 loop spans 15 amino acids. Germline-derived CDR1 and CDR2 are SEHNR and FQNEAQ (reference sequence). The CDR3 DNA sequence: TGTGCCAGCAGCTTAGCGGCGGGGAAATCCTACGAGCAGTACTTC. Translating gives CASSLAAGKSYEQYF.

This rearrangement joins TRBV6-2 or TRBV6-3 to TRBJ2-7; no firm D call. There are 15 residues in the CDR3. The germline gives CDR1 MNHEY, CDR2 SVGEGT. V gave up 6 bases and J gave up 0 bases, with 15 bases separating them. The DNA for the CDR3 is TGTGCCAGCAGAGTCCACACCCTGAGCTCCTACGAGCAGTACTTC. Its protein product is CASRVHTLSSYEQYF.

This chain uses TRBV28 with TRBJ2-7, with 16 bases fitting TRBD2. J lost 1 base, V lost 5 bases, and 14 bases had no gene match. The CDR3 is 20 amino acids. Germline CDR1 MDHEN, CDR2 SYDVKM. In DNA form, the CDR3 reads TGTGCCAGCAGTGGCCAACCGGGACTAGCGGGAGGGATTGGATCCTACGAGCAGTACTTC. Protein: CASSGQPGLAGGIGSYEQYF.

This chain's CDR3 is CASSPGPYGYTF. The CDR3 region has the DNA TGTGCCAGCAGCCCCGGTCCCTATGGCTACACCTTC. The chain is built from TRBV12-3 or TRBV12-4 and TRBJ1-2; no clear D gene. The CDR3 contains 12 residues. Trimming removed 6 bases from V and 4 bases from J, with 9 bases in between.

The chain employs TRBV19 and TRBJ2-3; either TRBD1 or TRBD2 may supply D (5 bases each). V lost 7 bases and J 4 bases, leaving 15 bases between the germline ends. Germline V lookup: CDR1 LNHDA, CDR2 SQIVND (reference sequence). The CDR3 spans 14 residues. The CDR3 protein is CASTQGRGADTQYF. The CDR3 DNA reads as TGTGCCAGTACCCAGGGACGAGGGGCAGATACGCAGTATTTT.

CDR3: CSVEGPPGGETQYF. The CDR3 DNA follows: TGCAGCGTTGAGGGCCCACCAGGGGGGGAGACCCAGTACTTC. This sequence joins TRBV29-1 and TRBJ2-5, with D possibly being TRBD1 (7 bases). The CDR3 runs to 14 residues. The V gene lost 3 bases and the J gene lost 5 bases, with 16 bases spanning the gap. The V gene's germline CDR1 is SQVTM and CDR2 ANQGSEA.

To note about this clonotype: This could be a read error, since a much larger clone is one nucleotide away. The rearrangement joins TRBV10-3 to TRBJ2-7; D remains unclear. Germline CDR1 ENHRY, CDR2 SYGVKD. The CDR3 consists of 14 residues. V lost 2 bases and J lost 2, with 10 bases in between. CDR3 protein: CAISEVGGTYEQYF. CDR3 DNA: TGTGCCATCAGTGAGGTAGGCGGAACCTACGAGCAGTACTTC.

CDR3 region: CASSSGAHTGELFF. The CDR3 DNA is TGTGCCAGCTCTAGCGGAGCGCACACCGGGGAGCTGTTTTTT. This chain uses TRBV6-2 or TRBV6-3 with TRBJ2-2; the match to TRBD2 covers 7 bases. The CDR3 loop spans 14 amino acids. The V gene's germline CDR1 is MNHEY and CDR2 SVGEGT. Losses at the gene ends were 8 bases for V and 3 bases for J; bases not matched to a gene: 6.

The genes are TRBV5-4 and TRBJ2-7; 7 nucleotides align to TRBD2. V lost 9 bases to trimming and J lost 0 bases; unmatched junction nucleotides: 6. The CDR3 extends over 13 amino acids. The germline CDR1 and CDR2 sequences are SGHNT and YYREEE (reference sequence). CDR3 in DNA: TGTGCCACCCACGGGACTAACTCCTACGAGCAGTACTTC. Its translation is CATHGTNSYEQYF.

On this clonotype itself: A read error may produce the germline difference seen at one junction end. This chain joins TRBV18 and TRBJ2-1, with 8 bases identical to TRBD1. The CDR3 covers 12 residues. In germline, CDR1 is KGHSH, CDR2 LQKENI. The CDR3 spells CASSHMTGEAIF. The CDR3 DNA follows: TGTGCCAGCTCTCACATGACAGGGGAGGCCATCTTC.